The rows below give T cell receptor beta chains drawn from one sample of a study of T-cell memory formation after mild COVID-19. TCRdb itself ran the 5' RACE reads through MiXCR, one entry per CDR3 protein. The sample yields hundreds of thousands of distinct CDR3 sequences, more than 20% seen once. The sequencing sample was made of PBMCs or a T cell subset sorted from them (not recorded which). The receptors originated from an adult woman who had mild COVID-19 (a few samples of this study predate the infection). Cell type and time point are not known. Each CDR3 is given with its conserved first and last residue. The D gene is left open where the match is weak. Clone size is given for some rows only: seen once, a few or many times, or a class if the clone is expanded.

NA | TRBJ2-1 | few | TRBV5-1 | 16 | TGCGCCAGCAGCTTACTGACAGGAAGCTCCTACAATGAGCAGTTCTTC | CASSLLTGSSYNEQFF
NA | TRBJ2-3 | few | TRBV23-1 | 14 | TGCGCCAGCAGTCATGGGGGCGTAACAGATACGCAGTATTTT | CASSHGGVTDTQYF
NA | TRBJ2-1 | NA | TRBV6-2/TRBV6-3 | 15 | TGTGCCAGCAGTCCCCGGACGTTAGGGTACAATGAGCAGTTCTTC | CASSPRTLGYNEQFF
NA | TRBJ2-3 | few | TRBV24-1 | 13 | TGTGCCACCGGTGCGGACAGCACAGATACGCAGTATTTT | CATGADSTDTQYF
TRBD1 | TRBJ2-7 | NA | TRBV4-1 | 14 | TGCGCCAGCAGCCAAGTGGGACAGACCTACGAGCAGTACTTC | CASSQVGQTYEQYF
NA | TRBJ2-4 | NA | TRBV10-1 | 11 | TGCGCCAGCAGTGAAGTGGACATTCAGTACTTC | CASSEVDIQYF
NA | TRBJ2-1 | few | TRBV2 | 12 | TGTGCCAGCAGGGTAGCGCACGATGAGCAGTTCTTC | CASRVAHDEQFF
NA | TRBJ2-1 | few | TRBV12-3/TRBV12-4 | 13 | TGTGCCATCCGCGACAGACCACACAATGAGCAGTTCTTC | CAIRDRPHNEQFF
TRBD2 | TRBJ2-1 | NA | TRBV20-1 | 14 | TGCAGTGCCATAGGGGCTAGCGGTCCAGGTGAGCAGTTCTTC | CSAIGASGPGEQFF
NA | TRBJ1-2 | few | TRBV20-1 | 14 | TGCAGTGCTCCCCACCGGCTCGCCCGGGGTGGCTACACCTTC | CSAPHRLARGGYTF
TRBD1 | TRBJ2-7 | NA | TRBV24-1 | 13 | TGTGCCACCGAACAGGGGGCGGGGTACGAGCAGTACTTC | CATEQGAGYEQYF
NA | TRBJ2-5 | few | TRBV7-9 | 11 | TGTGCCAGCAAACGGGAGTCCTCACAGTACTTC | CASKRESSQYF
NA | TRBJ1-2 | NA | TRBV7-2 | 17 | TGTGCCAGCAGCTTAGCCGGGACGGCAGGTTGGGACTATGGCTACACCTTC | CASSLAGTAGWDYGYTF
TRBD2 | TRBJ2-5 | few | TRBV4-1 | 12 | TGCGCCAGCAGCCCGCTAGGGGACTACCAGTACTTC | CASSPLGDYQYF
TRBD1 | TRBJ2-3 | many | TRBV24-1 | 16 | TGTGCCACCAGTGATCCCGACAGGGGGAACACAGATACGCAGTATTTT | CATSDPDRGNTDTQYF
NA | TRBJ2-7 | few | TRBV15 | 16 | TGTGCCACCAGCAGAGATTGGGTCAGTACAACCTACGAGCAGTACTTC | CATSRDWVSTTYEQYF
TRBD2 | TRBJ2-1 | NA | TRBV29-1 | 17 | TGCAGCGTTGTCCGACTAGCGGGAGCTAGCTCCTACAATGAGCAGTTCTTC | CSVVRLAGASSYNEQFF
TRBD1 | TRBJ2-2 | NA | TRBV12-3/TRBV12-4 | 14 | TGTGCCTCCCTGGGACAGGGCTACACCGGGGAGCTGTTTTTT | CASLGQGYTGELFF
NA | TRBJ1-2 | few | TRBV3-1 | 12 | TGTGCCAGCAGCCAAGTTACCTATGGCTACACCTTC | CASSQVTYGYTF
NA | TRBJ2-5 | NA | TRBV7-2 | 15 | TGTGCCAGCAGCGTAGAGGGGATCCTACGGGAGACCCAGTACTTC | CASSVEGILRETQYF
NA | TRBJ2-1 | few | TRBV6-5 | 15 | TGTGCCAGCAGTTACTCGGAGGGGGCGCAAAATGAGCAGTTCTTC | CASSYSEGAQNEQFF
TRBD2 | TRBJ2-7 | many | TRBV5-5 | 14 | TGTGCCAGCAGTCTGGCTAGCGGGGACTACGAGCAGTACTTC | CASSLASGDYEQYF
NA | TRBJ2-3 | few | TRBV24-1 | 16 | TGTGCCACCAGTGAGCTAGGGGTCAGTGCGGCAGATACGCAGTATTTT | CATSELGVSAADTQYF
NA | TRBJ2-5 | many | TRBV7-9 | 12 | TGTGCCAGCAGCTTAGTATCAGAGACCCAGTACTTC | CASSLVSETQYF
NA | TRBJ2-7 | NA | TRBV6-6 | 11 | TGTGAGTCCCGGGAGAACTACGAGCAGTACTTC | CESRENYEQYF
NA | TRBJ1-1 | NA | TRBV15 | 13 | TGTGCCACCAGCGACAGGATGAACACTGAAGCTTTCTTT | CATSDRMNTEAFF
NA | TRBJ2-1 | NA | TRBV7-3 | 15 | TGTGCCAGCAGCAAACGGCGGAGCTCCTACAATGAGCAGTTCTTC | CASSKRRSSYNEQFF
TRBD2 | TRBJ2-1 | few | TRBV4-2 | 18 | TGTGCCAGCAGCCAAGTCCAACGCGGGACTAGCGTAGACAATGAGCAGTTCTTC | CASSQVQRGTSVDNEQFF
NA | TRBJ2-6 | NA | TRBV5-4 | 17 | TGTGCCAGCAGCTTGGGAGGAGGGGTTTCTGGGGCCAACGTCCTGACTTTC | CASSLGGGVSGANVLTF
TRBD2 | TRBJ2-2 | NA | TRBV5-1 | 15 | TGCGCCAGCAGCGGACAAGCGGGAGCCGGCGGGGAGCTGTTTTTT | CASSGQAGAGGELFF
NA | TRBJ1-4 | NA | TRBV10-3 | 14 | TGTGCCATCAGTGAGGGTTTAGGTGGAGAAAAACTGTTTTTT | CAISEGLGGEKLFF
NA | TRBJ1-5 | few | TRBV20-1 | 12 | TGCAGTGCTCTGGTGGCCAATCAGCCCCAGCATTTT | CSALVANQPQHF
TRBD2 | TRBJ2-1 | NA | TRBV6-5 | 17 | TGTGCCAGCAGTTACTCGAGAGGCGGGAGGGGCCGTCCTGAGCAGTTCTTC | CASSYSRGGRGRPEQFF
TRBD1 | TRBJ1-2 | few | TRBV27 | 13 | TGTGCCAGCAGCTATCCACAGGGGGCCGGCTACACCTTC | CASSYPQGAGYTF
NA | TRBJ1-1 | few | TRBV20-1 | 14 | TGCAGTGCTCGGCACAGGGAAGGATGGACTGAAGCTTTCTTT | CSARHREGWTEAFF
NA | TRBJ2-7 | few | TRBV4-2 | 15 | TGTGCCAGCAGCCAAGATGTGGCAGAGGGATACGAGCAGTACTTC | CASSQDVAEGYEQYF
TRBD1 | TRBJ1-5 | NA | TRBV7-2 | 15 | TGTGCCAGCAGCCTCACAGGGGACCGGATTCAGCCCCAGCATTTT | CASSLTGDRIQPQHF
NA | TRBJ2-3 | NA | TRBV24-1 | 16 | TGTGCCACCAGTGATTTAGGCGGGACAAGCACAGATACGCAGTATTTT | CATSDLGGTSTDTQYF
NA | TRBJ1-4 | few | TRBV20-1 | 14 | TGCAGTGCTAGAGATCCCAGGGGAGACGAAAAACTGTTTTTT | CSARDPRGDEKLFF
NA | TRBJ1-5 | few | TRBV18 | 14 | TGTGCCAGCTCACCACGGGGGCAGAATCAGCCCCAGCATTTT | CASSPRGQNQPQHF
NA | TRBJ1-5 | NA | TRBV6-5 | 12 | TGTGCCAGCAGTTTTTCAGGGGATACCCAGCATTTT | CASSFSGDTQHF
NA | TRBJ2-1 | NA | TRBV7-9 | 10 | TGTGCCAGCAGCAATTGGGAGCAGTTCTTC | CASSNWEQFF
TRBD1 | TRBJ2-7 | NA | TRBV19 | 14 | TGTGCCAGTAGTATGGCAGGGGGTGGTTTCGAGCAGTACTTC | CASSMAGGGFEQYF
NA | TRBJ2-1 | NA | TRBV5-1 | 16 | TGCGCCAGCAGCTTGGCCGGGGGCACGACCTACAATGAGCAGTTCTTC | CASSLAGGTTYNEQFF
NA | TRBJ2-1 | NA | TRBV28 | 12 | TGTGCCAGCAGTTGGGCTGAGGGTGAGCAGTTCTTC | CASSWAEGEQFF
NA | TRBJ2-2 | NA | TRBV12-3/TRBV12-4 | 15 | TGTGCCAGCAGTTTGGGATGGGGCTGGACCGGGGAGCTGTTTTTT | CASSLGWGWTGELFF
NA | TRBJ2-3 | NA | TRBV20-1 | 10 | TGCAGTGCTGTTACAGATACGCAGTATTTT | CSAVTDTQYF
NA | TRBJ1-1 | NA | TRBV7-3 | 18 | TGTGCCAGAACCCCCAAAGGCCCCAGGGGTTTATTTGGGACTGAAGCTTTCTTT | CARTPKGPRGLFGTEAFF
NA | TRBJ1-1 | NA | TRBV5-6 | 13 | TGTGCCAGCAGCTTTGGACAGTCGAGTGGAGCTTTCTTT | CASSFGQSSGAFF
NA | TRBJ2-7 | many | TRBV7-2 | 13 | TGTGCCAGCAGCTTGCCGGGACCCTACGAGCAGTACTTC | CASSLPGPYEQYF
TRBD2 | TRBJ2-5 | few | TRBV7-6 | 17 | TGTGCCAGCAGCTTAGGGGGGCTAGCGGGAGCAAGGGAGACCCAGTACTTC | CASSLGGLAGARETQYF
NA | TRBJ1-2 | few | TRBV7-9 | 13 | TGTGCCAGCGACAGATCGGGAAATTATGGCTACACCTTC | CASDRSGNYGYTF